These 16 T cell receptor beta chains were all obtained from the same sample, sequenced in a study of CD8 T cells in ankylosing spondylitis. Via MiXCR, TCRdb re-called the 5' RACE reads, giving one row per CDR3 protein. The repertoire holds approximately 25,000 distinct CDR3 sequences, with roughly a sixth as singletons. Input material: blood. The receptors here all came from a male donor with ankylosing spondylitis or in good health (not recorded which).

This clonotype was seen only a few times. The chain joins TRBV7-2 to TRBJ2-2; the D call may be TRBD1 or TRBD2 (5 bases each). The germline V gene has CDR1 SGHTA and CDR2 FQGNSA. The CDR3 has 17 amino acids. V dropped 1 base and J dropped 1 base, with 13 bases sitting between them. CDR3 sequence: CASSLVTGQGNTGELFF. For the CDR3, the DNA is TGTGCCAGCAGCTTAGTTACGGGGCAGGGGAACACCGGGGAGCTGTTTTTT.

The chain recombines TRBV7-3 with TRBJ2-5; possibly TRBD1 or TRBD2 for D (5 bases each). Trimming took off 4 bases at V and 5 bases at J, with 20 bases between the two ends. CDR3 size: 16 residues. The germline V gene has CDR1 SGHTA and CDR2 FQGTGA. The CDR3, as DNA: TGTGCCAGCAGCTCAGGGTCCCCCTCGCGCGGGGAGACCCAGTACTTC. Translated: CASSSGSPSRGETQYF.

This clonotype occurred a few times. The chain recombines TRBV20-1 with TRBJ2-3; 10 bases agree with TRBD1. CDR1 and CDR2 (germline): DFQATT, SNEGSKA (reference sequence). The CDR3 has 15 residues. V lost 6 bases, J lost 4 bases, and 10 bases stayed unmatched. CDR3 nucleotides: TGCAGTGCCCTGACCCCCGGGACAGGGGCAGATACGCAGTATTTT. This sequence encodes CSALTPGTGADTQYF.

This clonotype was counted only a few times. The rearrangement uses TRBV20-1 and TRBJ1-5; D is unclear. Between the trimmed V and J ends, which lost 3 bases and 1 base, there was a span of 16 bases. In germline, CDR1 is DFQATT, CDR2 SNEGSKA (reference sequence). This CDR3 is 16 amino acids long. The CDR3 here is CSASPNSPQSNQPQHF. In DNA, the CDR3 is TGCAGTGCTAGCCCGAACAGTCCCCAAAGCAATCAGCCCCAGCATTTT.

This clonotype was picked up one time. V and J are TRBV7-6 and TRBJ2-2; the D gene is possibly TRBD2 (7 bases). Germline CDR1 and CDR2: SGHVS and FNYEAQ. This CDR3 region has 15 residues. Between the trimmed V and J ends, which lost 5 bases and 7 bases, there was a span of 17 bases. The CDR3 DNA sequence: TGTGCCAGCAGCCTTTCTAGCGGAGGGGGCGGGGAGCTGTTTTTT. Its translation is CASSLSSGGGGELFF.

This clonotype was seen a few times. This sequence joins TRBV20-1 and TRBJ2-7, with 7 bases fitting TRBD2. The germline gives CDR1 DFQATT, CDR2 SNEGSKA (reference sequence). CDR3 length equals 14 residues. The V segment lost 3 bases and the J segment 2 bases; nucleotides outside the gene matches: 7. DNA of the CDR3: TGCAGTGCTAGCTGGGGGAGGGTGGCCTACGAGCAGTACTTC. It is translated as CSASWGRVAYEQYF.

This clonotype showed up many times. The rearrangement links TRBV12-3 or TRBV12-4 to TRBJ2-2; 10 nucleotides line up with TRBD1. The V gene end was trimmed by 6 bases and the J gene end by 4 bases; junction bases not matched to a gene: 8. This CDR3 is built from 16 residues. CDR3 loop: CASSRTGQGVTGELFF. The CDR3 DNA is TGTGCCAGCAGCCGAACTGGACAGGGGGTCACCGGGGAGCTGTTTTTT.

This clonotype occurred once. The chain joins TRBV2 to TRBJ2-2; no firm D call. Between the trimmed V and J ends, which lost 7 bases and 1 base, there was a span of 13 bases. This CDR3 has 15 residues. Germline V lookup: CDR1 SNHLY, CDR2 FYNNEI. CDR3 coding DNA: TGTGCCAGCACTGCAGGACCCCGGAACACCGGGGAGCTGTTTTTT. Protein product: CASTAGPRNTGELFF.

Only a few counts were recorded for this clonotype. The CDR3 nucleotides read TGTGCCAGTAGTCGGGGGGACGGGCAGTTCTTC. It encodes CASSRGDGQFF. J is TRBJ2-1 and V is TRBV19; the match to TRBD2 covers 7 bases. V shed 5 bases, J shed 12 bases, and the junction held 4 bases outside the gene matches. The CDR3 has 11 amino acids. Germline V lookup: CDR1 LNHDA, CDR2 SQIVND (reference sequence).

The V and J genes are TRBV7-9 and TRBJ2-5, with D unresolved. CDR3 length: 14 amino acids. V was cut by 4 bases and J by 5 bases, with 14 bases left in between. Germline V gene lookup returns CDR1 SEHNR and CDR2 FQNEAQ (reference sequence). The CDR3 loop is CASSSTRGGETQYF. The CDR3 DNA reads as TGTGCCAGCAGCTCGACCCGCGGCGGCGAGACCCAGTACTTC. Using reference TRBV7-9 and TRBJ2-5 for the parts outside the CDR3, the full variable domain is DTGVSQNPRHKITKRGQNVTFRCDPISEHNRLYWYRQTLGQGPEFLTYFQNEAQLEKSRLLSDRFSAERPKGSFSTLEIQRTEQGDSAMYLCASSSTRGGETQYFGPGTRLLVL.

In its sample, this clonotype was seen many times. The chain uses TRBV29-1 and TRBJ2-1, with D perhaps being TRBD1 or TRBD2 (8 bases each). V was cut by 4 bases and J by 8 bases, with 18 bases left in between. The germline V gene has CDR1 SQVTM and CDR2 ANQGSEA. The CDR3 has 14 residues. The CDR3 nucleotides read TGCAGCGTTGCCGGGGGGGGCAGGGGGCATGAGCAGTTCTTC. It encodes CSVAGGGRGHEQFF.

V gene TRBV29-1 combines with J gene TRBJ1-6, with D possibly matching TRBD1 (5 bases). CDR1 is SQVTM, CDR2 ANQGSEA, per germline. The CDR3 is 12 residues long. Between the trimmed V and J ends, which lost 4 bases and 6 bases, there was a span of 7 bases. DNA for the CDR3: TGCAGCGTTGGGGACGTTAATTCACCCCTCCACTTT. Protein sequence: CSVGDVNSPLHF. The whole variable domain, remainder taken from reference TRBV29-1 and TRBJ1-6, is SAVISQKPSRDICQRGTSLTIQCQVDSQVTMMFWYRQQPGQSLTLIATANQGSEATYESGFVIDKFPISRPNLTFSTLTVSNMSPEDSSIYLCSVGDVNSPLHFGNGTRLTVT.

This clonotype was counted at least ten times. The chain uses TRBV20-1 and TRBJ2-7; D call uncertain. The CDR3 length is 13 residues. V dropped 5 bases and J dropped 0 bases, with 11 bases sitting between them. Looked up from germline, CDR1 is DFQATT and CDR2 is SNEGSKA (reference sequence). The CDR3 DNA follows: TGCAGTGCTGTCCCTCAGAGCTCCTACGAGCAGTACTTC. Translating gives CSAVPQSSYEQYF.

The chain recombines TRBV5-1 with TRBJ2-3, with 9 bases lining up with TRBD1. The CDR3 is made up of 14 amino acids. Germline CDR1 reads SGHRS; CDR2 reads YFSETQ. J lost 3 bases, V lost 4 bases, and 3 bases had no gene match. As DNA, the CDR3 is TGCGCCAGCAGCAAGGACAGGGGAACAGATACGCAGTATTTT. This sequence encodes CASSKDRGTDTQYF.

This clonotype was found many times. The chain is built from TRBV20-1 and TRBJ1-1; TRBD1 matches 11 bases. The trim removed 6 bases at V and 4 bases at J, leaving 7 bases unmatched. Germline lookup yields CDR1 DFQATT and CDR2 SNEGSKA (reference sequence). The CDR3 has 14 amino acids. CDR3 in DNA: TGCAGTGCGGTTACCGGGACAGGGGGCACTGAAGCTTTCTTT. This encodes CSAVTGTGGTEAFF.

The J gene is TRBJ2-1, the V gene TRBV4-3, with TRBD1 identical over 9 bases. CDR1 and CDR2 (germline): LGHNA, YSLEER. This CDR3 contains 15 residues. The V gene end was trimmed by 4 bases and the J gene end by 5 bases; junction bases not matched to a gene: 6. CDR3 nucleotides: TGCGCCAGCAGCCCGGGACAGGGAGGAGACAATGAGCAGTTCTTC. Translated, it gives CASSPGQGGDNEQFF.